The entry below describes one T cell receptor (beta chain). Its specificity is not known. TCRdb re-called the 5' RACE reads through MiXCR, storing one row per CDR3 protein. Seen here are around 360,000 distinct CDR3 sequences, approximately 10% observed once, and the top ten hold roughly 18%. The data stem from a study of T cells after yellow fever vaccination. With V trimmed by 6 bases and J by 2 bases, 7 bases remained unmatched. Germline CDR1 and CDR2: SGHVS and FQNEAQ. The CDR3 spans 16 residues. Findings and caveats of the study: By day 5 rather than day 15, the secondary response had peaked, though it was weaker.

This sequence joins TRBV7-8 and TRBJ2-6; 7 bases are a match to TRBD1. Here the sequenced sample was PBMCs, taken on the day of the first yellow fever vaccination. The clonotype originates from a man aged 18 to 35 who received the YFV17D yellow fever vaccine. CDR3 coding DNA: TGTGCCAGCAGGCGAAGAGGGGGCCCTGGGGCCAACGTCCTGACTTTC. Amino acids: CASRRRGGPGANVLTF. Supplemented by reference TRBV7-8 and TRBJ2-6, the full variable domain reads GAGVSQSPRYKVAKRGQDVALRCDPISGHVSLFWYQQALGQGPEFLTYFQNEAQLDKSGLPSDRFFAERPEGSVSTLKIQRTQQEDSAVYLCASRRRGGPGANVLTFGAGSRLTVL.